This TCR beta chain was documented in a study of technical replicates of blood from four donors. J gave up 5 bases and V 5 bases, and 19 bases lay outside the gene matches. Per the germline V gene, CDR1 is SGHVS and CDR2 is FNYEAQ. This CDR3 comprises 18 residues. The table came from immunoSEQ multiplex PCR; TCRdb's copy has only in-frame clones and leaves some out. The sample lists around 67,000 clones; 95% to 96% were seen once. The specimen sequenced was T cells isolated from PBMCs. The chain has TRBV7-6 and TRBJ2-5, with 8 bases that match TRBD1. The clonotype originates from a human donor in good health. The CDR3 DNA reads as TGTGCCAGCAGCCCCCACGGGTCAGGGGGCAAACGGAGGGAGACCCAGTACTTC. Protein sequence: CASSPHGSGGKRRETQYF.